The present T cell receptor (beta chain) was sequenced within a study of human T cells and chemical hapten exposure. Attachment of unique molecular identifiers to individual cDNA molecules was performed in the library. Each CDR3 protein is one row after TCRdb ran MiXCR on the reads. Here the sample spans 95,000 to 150,000 distinct CDR3 sequences, less than 10% being singletons. This clonotype came up a few times. V lost 5 bases and J lost 0; bases outside the gene matches: 10. The germline CDR1 and CDR2 sequences are MNHEY and SVGEGT. The CDR3 contains 18 residues. Whole blood, unfractionated, served as the material for total RNA extraction.

Sequences were obtained from whole blood. The chain carries TRBV6-2 or TRBV6-3 and TRBJ2-7; 13 positions agree with TRBD2. The clonotype comes from a human donor in good health. Some clones in this sample may be carry-over from other donors' samples. CDR3 in DNA: TGTGCCAGCAGTGGCTCCGGGACTAGCGGGACGAGCTCCTACGAGCAGTACTTC. This gives the protein CASSGSGTSGTSSYEQYF.